This TCR beta chain was sequenced in a study of regulatory T cells in long-lasting Graves disease. Arm-PCR of CDR3 regions with iRepertoire HTBI primers generated TCR beta libraries. TCRdb re-derived calls from the multiplex PCR reads in MiXCR, one entry per CDR3 protein. The sample comprises about 460,000 distinct CDR3 sequences, less than 25% of which are singletons, and 13% rests with the top ten. The CDR3 consists of 12 residues. The ends were cut back, 10 bases at V and 4 bases at J, with 13 bases in the middle. This sample's time point: persistent/refractory GD, antithyroid drugs over 5 years with positive TRAb. PBMC-derived RNA was used for the TCR library.

This chain joins TRBV12-3 or TRBV12-4 and TRBJ1-1; D gene ambiguous. The sequence came from a female donor with Graves disease. The sample consisted of peripheral blood mononuclear cells (PBMCs), taken when the disease was refractory, from a patient treated with antithyroid drugs. CDR3 amino acids: CATSSGGTEAFF. The CDR3 nucleotides read TGTGCCACCTCTTCGGGTGGCACTGAAGCTTTCTTT.